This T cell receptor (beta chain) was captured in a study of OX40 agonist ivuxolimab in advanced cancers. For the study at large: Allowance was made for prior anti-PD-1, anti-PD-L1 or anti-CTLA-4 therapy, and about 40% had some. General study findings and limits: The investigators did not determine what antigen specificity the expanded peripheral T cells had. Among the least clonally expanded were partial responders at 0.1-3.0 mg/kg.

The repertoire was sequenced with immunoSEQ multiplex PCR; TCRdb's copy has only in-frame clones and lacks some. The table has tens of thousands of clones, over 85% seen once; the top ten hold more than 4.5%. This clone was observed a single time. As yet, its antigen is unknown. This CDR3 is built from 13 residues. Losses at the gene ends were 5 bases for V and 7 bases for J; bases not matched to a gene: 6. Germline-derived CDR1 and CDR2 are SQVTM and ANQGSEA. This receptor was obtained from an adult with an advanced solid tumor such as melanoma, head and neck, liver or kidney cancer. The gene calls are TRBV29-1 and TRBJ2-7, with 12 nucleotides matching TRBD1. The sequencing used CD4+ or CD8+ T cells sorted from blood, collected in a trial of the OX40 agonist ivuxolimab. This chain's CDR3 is CSVPGQGATEQYF. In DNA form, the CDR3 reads TGCAGCGTTCCGGGACAGGGGGCGACTGAGCAGTACTTC.